The 10 T cell receptor beta chains below all came from one sample that was sequenced in a study of CD8+ T cells in alopecia areata. Noted treatment: oral pan-JAK inhibitor, 5-10 mg twice daily. Extraction and reverse transcription of RNA yielded cDNA as the sequencing template. The method was immunoSEQ multiplex PCR; TCRdb's version includes in-frame clones alone and lacks a portion of them. The top ten hold about 17% of the sample, which has about 92,000 clones, around 40% seen once. The specimen comprised CD8+ T cells sorted from blood, sampled at week 24, from a patient treated with tofacitinib. Receptor source: a human donor with alopecia areata.

This chain links TRBV9 with TRBJ2-3; TRBD2 aligns across 8 bases. Germline V gene sequence: CDR1 SGDLS, CDR2 YYNGEE. This CDR3 comprises 15 residues. Germline trimming cut 0 bases from V and 4 bases from J; bases unmatched to any gene: 4. Here the CDR3 reads CASSVETSGPDTQYF. The CDR3 region has the DNA TGTGCCAGCAGCGTAGAAACTAGCGGCCCAGATACGCAGTATTTT.

This clone has only a few counts. The chain employs TRBV5-6 and TRBJ2-2, with D unclear. The CDR3 runs 12 residues. V shed 0 bases and J shed 8 bases, with 5 bases lying between them. Germline V gives CDR1 SGHDT, CDR2 YYEEEE. DNA for the CDR3: TGTGCCAGCAGCTTGGGGATTGGGGAGCTGTTTTTT. Residues: CASSLGIGELFF. Filled out from reference TRBV5-6 and TRBJ2-2, the complete variable domain reads DAGVTQSPTHLIKTRGQQVTLRCSPKSGHDTVSWYQQALGQGPQFIFQYYEEEERQRGNFPDRFSGHQFPNYSSELNVNALLLGDSALYLCASSLGIGELFFGEGSRLTVL.

This sequence joins TRBV29-1 and TRBJ1-1; D gene uncertain. The CDR3 runs 13 residues. Deletions cut 0 bases from V and 7 bases from J, with 12 bases between. The germline V gene encodes CDR1 SQVTM and CDR2 ANQGSEA. CDR3 DNA sequence: TGCAGCGTTGAAGATCCTGGCGGGAGTGAAGCTTTCTTT. Translation: CSVEDPGGSEAFF.

In this sample, this clone turned up a few times. V usage is TRBV6-5 and J usage is TRBJ2-7; D gene unclear. This CDR3 has 11 residues. Per the germline V gene, CDR1 is MNHEY and CDR2 is SVGAGI. The V gene lost 4 bases and the J gene lost 2 bases, with 3 bases spanning the gap. As DNA, the CDR3 is TGTGCCAGCAGTTCGGCCTACGAGCAGTACTTC. It is translated as CASSSAYEQYF.

V is TRBV6-6 and J is TRBJ2-5; the D gene could be TRBD1 or TRBD2 (5 bases each). Trimming removed 10 bases from V and 2 bases from J, with 17 bases in between. The CDR3 loop spans 14 amino acids. Germline loops: CDR1 MNHNY, CDR2 SVGAGI (reference sequence). The CDR3 loop reads CATYPGTGQETQYF. CDR3 bases: TGTGCCACATACCCCGGGACGGGGCAAGAGACCCAGTACTTC.

In its sample, this clone was seen a few times. V is TRBV7-2 and J is TRBJ2-3, with D perhaps matching TRBD2 (6 bases). Trimming took 5 bases from V and 3 from J, leaving 27 bases between them. The CDR3 covers 19 residues. Germline CDR1 and CDR2: SGHTA and FQGNSA. The CDR3: CASSGRVVLAELGTDTQYF. The CDR3 coding sequence is TGTGCCAGCAGCGGACGGGTGGTATTAGCGGAGTTGGGTACAGATACGCAGTATTTT.

This chain joins TRBV4-1 and TRBJ2-2; D might be TRBD2 (5 bases). The germline V gene encodes CDR1 MGHRA and CDR2 YSYEKL. The V end was cut by 0 bases, the J end by 1 base, with 15 bases between. This CDR3 spans 18 amino acids. The CDR3 loop reads CASSQDAPTGGNTGELFF. CDR3 in DNA: TGCGCCAGCAGCCAAGATGCCCCAACCGGAGGGAACACCGGGGAGCTGTTTTTT.

The chain has TRBV6-5 and TRBJ2-1; D could derive from TRBD1 or TRBD2 (5 bases each). Germline V gene sequence: CDR1 MNHEY, CDR2 SVGAGI. The germline V and J ends were trimmed by 6 bases and 10 bases, with 16 bases remaining between them. The CDR3 has 13 amino acids. The CDR3 sequence: CASSLDWAGEQFF. The CDR3 DNA is TGTGCCAGCAGCTTGGACTGGGCAGGGGAGCAGTTCTTC.

The chain couples TRBV27 to TRBJ2-7, with D possibly called TRBD1 or TRBD2 (5 bases each). CDR3 length: 15 residues. V was clipped by 5 bases and J by 7 bases, with 21 bases between them. Per the germline V gene, CDR1 is MNHEY and CDR2 is SMNVEV (reference sequence). The CDR3 sequence is CASSPQTVFSGEQYF. The CDR3 region has the DNA TGTGCCAGCAGTCCCCAGACAGTGTTCTCGGGGGAGCAGTACTTC.

The gene calls are TRBV5-1 and TRBJ2-3, with 7 bases identical to TRBD2. The CDR3 has 16 amino acids. Per germline, CDR1 SGHRS and CDR2 YFSETQ. V shed 2 bases and J 2 bases; nucleotides not matched to a gene: 8. CDR3 sequence reads: CASSLGLAAFTDTQYF. Here the CDR3 DNA reads TGCGCCAGCAGCTTAGGGCTAGCGGCCTTCACAGATACGCAGTATTTT.